A single TCR beta chain is shown here with its context. The data derive from a study of T cell changes during pregnancy in multiple sclerosis. The CDR3 totals 17 residues. Looked up from germline, CDR1 is MGHRA and CDR2 is YSYEKL. The repertoire was sequenced with immunoSEQ multiplex PCR; TCRdb's copy has only in-frame clones and lacks some. The data contain 40,000 or so clones, 80% to 95% of them seen just once; the ten biggest clones take up approximately 27%. This clonotype was sampled from a female donor with multiple sclerosis, enrolled in a pregnancy study. This chain joins TRBV4-1 and TRBJ2-5; the match to TRBD2 covers 11 bases. The J call may be in error: the DNA end matches TRBJ2-7 better. Sequenced here: CD8+ T cells from peripheral blood mononuclear cells, sampled before pregnancy. CDR3 nucleotides: TGCGCCAGCAGCCAAGAGTGGGGGACTAGCGGTAACTACGAGCAGTACTTC. As protein: CASSQEWGTSGNYEQYF.